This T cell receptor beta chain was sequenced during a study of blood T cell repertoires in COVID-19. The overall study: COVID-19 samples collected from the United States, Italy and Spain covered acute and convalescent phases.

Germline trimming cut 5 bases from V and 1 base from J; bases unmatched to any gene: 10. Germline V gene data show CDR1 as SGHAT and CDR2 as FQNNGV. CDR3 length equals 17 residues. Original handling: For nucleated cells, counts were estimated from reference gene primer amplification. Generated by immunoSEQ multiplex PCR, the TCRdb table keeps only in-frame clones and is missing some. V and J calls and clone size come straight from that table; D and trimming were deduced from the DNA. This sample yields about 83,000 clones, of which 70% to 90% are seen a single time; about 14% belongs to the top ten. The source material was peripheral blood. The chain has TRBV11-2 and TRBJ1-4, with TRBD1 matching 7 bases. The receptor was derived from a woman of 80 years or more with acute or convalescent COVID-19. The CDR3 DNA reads TGTGCCAGCAGCCCGAAGGCACAGGGGAGAACTAATGAAAAACTGTTTTTT. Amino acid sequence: CASSPKAQGRTNEKLFF.